This TCR beta chain was sequenced for a study of neoadjuvant anti-PD-1 for oral cavity cancer. Produced via immunoSEQ multiplex PCR; TCRdb's table is partial and in-frame only. Found here are some 66,000 clones, around four fifths of them singletons; the top ten hold 3% to 3.5%. A remark on this clone: Its antigen remains unidentified.

V shed 0 bases and J shed 3 bases, with 11 bases lying between them. This CDR3 contains 15 residues. The germline V gene encodes CDR1 SEHNR and CDR2 FQNEAQ (reference sequence). Study results and caveats: Post-nivolumab, blood T cell clonality was significantly elevated in non-responders.

The clonotype was recovered from a person aged 40 to 85 with oral cavity squamous cell carcinoma. This chain links TRBV7-9 with TRBJ1-1; weak D call: TRBD1 (5 bases). Sequencing was performed on PBMCs, taken before nivolumab (anti-PD-1) treatment. CDR3 region: CASSLAQGEDTEAFF. The DNA of the CDR3 is TGTGCCAGCAGCTTAGCCCAAGGGGAGGACACTGAAGCTTTCTTT.